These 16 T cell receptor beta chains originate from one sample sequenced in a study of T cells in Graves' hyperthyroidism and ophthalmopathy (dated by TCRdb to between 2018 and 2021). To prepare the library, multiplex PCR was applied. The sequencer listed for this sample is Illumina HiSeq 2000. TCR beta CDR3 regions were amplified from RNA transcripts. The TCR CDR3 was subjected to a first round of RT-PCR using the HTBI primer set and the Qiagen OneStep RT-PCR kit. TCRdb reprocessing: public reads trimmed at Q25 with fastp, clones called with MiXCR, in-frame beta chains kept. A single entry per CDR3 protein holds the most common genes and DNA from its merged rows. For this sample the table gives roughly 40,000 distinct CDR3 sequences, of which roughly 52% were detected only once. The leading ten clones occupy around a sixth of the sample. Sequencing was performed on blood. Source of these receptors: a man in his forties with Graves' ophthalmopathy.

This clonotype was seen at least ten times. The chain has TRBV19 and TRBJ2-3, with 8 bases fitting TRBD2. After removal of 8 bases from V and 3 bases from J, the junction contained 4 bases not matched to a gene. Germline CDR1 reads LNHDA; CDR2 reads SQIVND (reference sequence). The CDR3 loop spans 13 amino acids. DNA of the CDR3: TGTGCCAGTCGGGCTAGCGGGACAGATACGCAGTATTTT. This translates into CASRASGTDTQYF.

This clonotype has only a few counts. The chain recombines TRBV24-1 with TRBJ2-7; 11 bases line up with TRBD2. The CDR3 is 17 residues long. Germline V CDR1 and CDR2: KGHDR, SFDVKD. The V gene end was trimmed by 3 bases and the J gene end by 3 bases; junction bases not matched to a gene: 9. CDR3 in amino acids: CATSDGLLAGVVYEQYF. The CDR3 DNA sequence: TGTGCCACCAGTGATGGCTTACTAGCGGGAGTTGTCTACGAGCAGTACTTC.

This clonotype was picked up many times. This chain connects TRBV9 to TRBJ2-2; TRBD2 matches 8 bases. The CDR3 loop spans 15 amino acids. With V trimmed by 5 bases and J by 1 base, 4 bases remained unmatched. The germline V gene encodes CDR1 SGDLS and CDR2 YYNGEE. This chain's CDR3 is CASSLSGGNTGELFF. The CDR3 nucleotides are TGTGCCAGCAGTTTGAGCGGGGGGAACACCGGGGAGCTGTTTTTT.

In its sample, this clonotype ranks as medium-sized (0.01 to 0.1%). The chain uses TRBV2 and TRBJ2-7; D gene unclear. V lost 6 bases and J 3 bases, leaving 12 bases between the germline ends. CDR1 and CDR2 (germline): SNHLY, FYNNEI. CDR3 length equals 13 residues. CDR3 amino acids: CASRPRTLYEQYF. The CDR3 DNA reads TGTGCCAGCAGGCCAAGGACCCTCTACGAGCAGTACTTC.

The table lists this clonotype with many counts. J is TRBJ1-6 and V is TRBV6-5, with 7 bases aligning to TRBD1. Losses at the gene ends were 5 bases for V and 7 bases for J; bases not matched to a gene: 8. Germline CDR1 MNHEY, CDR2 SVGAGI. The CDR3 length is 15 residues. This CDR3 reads CASSGPGQLNSPLHF. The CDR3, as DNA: TGTGCCAGCAGTGGACCGGGACAGCTGAATTCACCCCTCCACTTT.

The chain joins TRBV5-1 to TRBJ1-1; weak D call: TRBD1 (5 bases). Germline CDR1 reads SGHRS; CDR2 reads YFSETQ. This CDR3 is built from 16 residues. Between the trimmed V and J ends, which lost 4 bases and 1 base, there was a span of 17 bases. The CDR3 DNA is TGCGCCAGCAGCCCTTGGCAGGGAGGGGAGAACACTGAAGCTTTCTTT. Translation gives CASSPWQGGENTEAFF.

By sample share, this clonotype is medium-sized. DNA of the CDR3: TGCAGTGCTGCCCCACAAAGGCAGCCCCAGCATTTT. Translating gives CSAAPQRQPQHF. This chain connects TRBV20-1 to TRBJ1-5, with D hard to call. V lost 5 bases and J 7 bases, leaving 12 bases between the germline ends. Per the germline V gene, CDR1 is DFQATT and CDR2 is SNEGSKA (reference sequence). The CDR3 consists of 12 residues.

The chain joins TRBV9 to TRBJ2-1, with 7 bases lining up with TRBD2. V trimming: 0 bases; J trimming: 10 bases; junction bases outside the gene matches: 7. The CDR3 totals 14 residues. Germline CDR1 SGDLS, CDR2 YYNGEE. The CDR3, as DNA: TGTGCCAGCAGCGTAGGAGGGCGGGAGAAAGAGCAGTTCTTC. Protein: CASSVGGREKEQFF.

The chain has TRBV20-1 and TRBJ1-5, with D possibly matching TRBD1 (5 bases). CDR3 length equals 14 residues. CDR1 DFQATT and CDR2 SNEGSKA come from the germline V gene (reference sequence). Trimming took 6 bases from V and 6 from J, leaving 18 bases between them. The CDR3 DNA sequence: TGCAGTGCGTCAACCGGGACTGAAGGTCAGCCCCAGCATTTT. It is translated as CSASTGTEGQPQHF.

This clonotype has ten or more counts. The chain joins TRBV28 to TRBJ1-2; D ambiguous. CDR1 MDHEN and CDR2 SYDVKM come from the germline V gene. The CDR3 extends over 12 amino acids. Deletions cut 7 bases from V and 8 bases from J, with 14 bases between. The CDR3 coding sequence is TGTGCCAGCACCGCGGCAGGACGGGGCTACACCTTC. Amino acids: CASTAAGRGYTF.

In DNA, the CDR3 is TGTGCCAGCAGGGGCGGGAGAAACACCGGGGAGCTGTTTTTT. This sequence encodes CASRGGRNTGELFF. The chain has TRBV2 and TRBJ2-2, with 7 nucleotides matching TRBD2. Germline V CDR1 and CDR2: SNHLY, FYNNEI. The trim removed 6 bases at V and 2 bases at J, leaving 3 bases unmatched. This CDR3 region has 14 residues.

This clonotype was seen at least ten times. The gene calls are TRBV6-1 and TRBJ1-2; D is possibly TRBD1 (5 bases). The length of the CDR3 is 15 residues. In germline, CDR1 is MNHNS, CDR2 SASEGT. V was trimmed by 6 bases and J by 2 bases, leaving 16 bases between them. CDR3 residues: CASRGGWRLNYGYTF. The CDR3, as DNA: TGTGCCAGCAGGGGGGGGTGGAGGCTGAACTATGGCTACACCTTC.

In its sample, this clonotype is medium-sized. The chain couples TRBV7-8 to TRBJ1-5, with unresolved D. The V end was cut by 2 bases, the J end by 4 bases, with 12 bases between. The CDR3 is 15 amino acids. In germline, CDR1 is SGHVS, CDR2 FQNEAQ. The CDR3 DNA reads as TGTGCCAGCAGCTTAAGGGAAGTCTCTAATCAGCCCCAGCATTTT. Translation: CASSLREVSNQPQHF. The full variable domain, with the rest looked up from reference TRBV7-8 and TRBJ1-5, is GAGVSQSPRYKVAKRGQDVALRCDPISGHVSLFWYQQALGQGPEFLTYFQNEAQLDKSGLPSDRFFAERPEGSVSTLKIQRTQQEDSAVYLCASSLREVSNQPQHFGDGTRLSIL.

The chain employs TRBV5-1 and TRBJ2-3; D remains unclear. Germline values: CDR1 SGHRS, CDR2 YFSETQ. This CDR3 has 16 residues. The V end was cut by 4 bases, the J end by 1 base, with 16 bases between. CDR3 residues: CASSVGWAARTDTQYF. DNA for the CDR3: TGCGCCAGCAGCGTGGGCTGGGCTGCACGCACAGATACGCAGTATTTT. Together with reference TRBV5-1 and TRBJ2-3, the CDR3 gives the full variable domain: KAGVTQTPRYLIKTRGQQVTLSCSPISGHRSVSWYQQTPGQGLQFLFEYFSETQRNKGNFPGRFSGRQFSNSRSEMNVSTLELGDSALYLCASSVGWAARTDTQYFGPGTRLTVL.

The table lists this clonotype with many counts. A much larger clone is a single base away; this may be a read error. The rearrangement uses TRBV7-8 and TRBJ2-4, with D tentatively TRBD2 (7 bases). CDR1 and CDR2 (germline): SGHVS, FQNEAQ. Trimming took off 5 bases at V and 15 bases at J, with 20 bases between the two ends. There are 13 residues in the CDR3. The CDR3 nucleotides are TGTGCCAGCAGCCACCCTGGGGGGGACAATGCGTACTTC. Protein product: CASSHPGGDNAYF.

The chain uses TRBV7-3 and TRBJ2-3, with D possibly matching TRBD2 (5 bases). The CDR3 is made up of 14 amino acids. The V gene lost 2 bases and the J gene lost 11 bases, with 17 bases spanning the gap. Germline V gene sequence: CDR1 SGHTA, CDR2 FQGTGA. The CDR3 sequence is CASSLGPGNNEQYF. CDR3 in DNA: TGTGCCAGCAGCTTAGGTCCGGGGAACAATGAGCAGTATTTT.